The present T cell receptor beta chain was sequenced within a study of blood T cell repertoires in COVID-19. The cohort comprised adults aged about 18 to 89 years residing in about two dozen US areas. Categorization into cohorts depended on clinical history that participants reported. This table comes from immunoSEQ multiplex PCR, and its TCRdb copy is limited to in-frame clones, with some not included. The data show over 250,000 clones, roughly 80% seen once. This CDR3 has 15 amino acids. V was trimmed by 2 bases and J by 0 bases, leaving 11 bases between them. In germline, CDR1 is GTSNPN, CDR2 SVGIG (reference sequence). This clone has more than one count but fewer than ten.

This receptor was obtained from a man aged 40-49 years who had been exposed to COVID-19. Sequenced: PBMCs or T cells enriched from blood (not recorded which). The chain is built from TRBV30 and TRBJ2-4; D call uncertain. The CDR3 DNA is TGTGCCTGGAGTTCGAGTTTACTAGCCAAAAACATTCAGTACTTC. This translates into CAWSSSLLAKNIQYF.